This T cell receptor (beta chain) was recovered during a study of CD8+ T cells in alopecia areata. As the sequencing template, cDNA was produced by extracting RNA and reverse transcribing it. Repertoires were generated with immunoSEQ multiplex PCR, while TCRdb's copy carries only in-frame clones and drops some. The sample comprises approximately 210,000 clones, roughly 66% of which are singletons, and more than 0.95% rests with the top ten. The treatment: oral pan-JAK inhibitor, 5-10 mg twice daily. This CDR3 comprises 11 residues. V gave up 6 bases and J gave up 4 bases, with 5 bases separating them. In germline, CDR1 is WSHSY, CDR2 SAAADI.

The J gene is TRBJ2-3, the V gene TRBV10-2; no definite D call. This TCR came from a human donor with alopecia areata. This sample comprised CD4+ T cells sorted from blood, obtained at week 44, from a patient treated with tofacitinib. For the CDR3, the DNA is TGCGCCAGCAGGCTAGCAGATACGCAGTATTTT. Translated, it gives CASRLADTQYF.